Listed here are 27 T cell receptor beta chains from one sample, sequenced in a study of Graves' ophthalmopathy and Graves' hyperthyroidism. Using RNA transcripts, the TCR beta CDR3 regions were amplified. Second-round multiplex PCR followed a first-round RT-PCR using HTBI primers. TCRdb recomputed calls from the multiplex PCR reads with MiXCR, one row per CDR3 protein. This sample has 560,000 or so distinct CDR3 sequences; approximately 35% occur once, and the top ten carry roughly 4.5%. The sequencing input was peripheral blood or thyroid tissue (not recorded which). These receptors were taken from an adult man with Graves' hyperthyroidism.

This clonotype was seen just once. The rearrangement joins TRBV4-1 to TRBJ2-7; 9 bases align to TRBD1. Germline V lookup: CDR1 MGHRA, CDR2 YSYEKL. This CDR3 contains 16 residues. The ends lost 1 base at V and 3 bases at J; junction bases unmatched: 7. The CDR3: CASSQVSGTGSYEQYF. The CDR3 region has the DNA TGCGCCAGCAGCCAAGTCTCCGGGACAGGGAGCTACGAGCAGTACTTC.

This sequence joins TRBV29-1 and TRBJ2-5; D is ambiguous. This CDR3 has 12 amino acids. Germline lookup yields CDR1 SQVTM and CDR2 ANQGSEA. V dropped 4 bases and J dropped 4 bases, with 10 bases sitting between them. CDR3 nucleotides: TGCAGCGTTGGAGACCTGCTAGAGACCCAGTACTTC. Translating it yields CSVGDLLETQYF.

The chain carries TRBV7-3 and TRBJ2-2; D is unresolved. Trimming cost V 5 bases and J 1 base, with 8 bases left between them. The CDR3 totals 14 residues. Germline V CDR1 and CDR2: SGHTA, FQGTGA. CDR3 coding DNA: TGTGCCAGCAGCGTGGGATGGAACACCGGGGAGCTGTTTTTT. It encodes CASSVGWNTGELFF.

This clonotype was picked up many times. The rearrangement joins TRBV12-3 or TRBV12-4 to TRBJ2-5; possibly TRBD1 or TRBD2 for D (5 bases each). This CDR3 spans 12 amino acids. V lost 5 bases and J lost 7, with 11 bases in between. DNA of the CDR3: TGTGCCAGCAGTCAAGCCGGGACGACCCAGTACTTC. Residues: CASSQAGTTQYF.

A remark on this clonotype: This sequence may be a read error, since a much larger clone differs from it by one base. The V call is TRBV12-3 or TRBV12-4, the J call TRBJ1-2; no reliable D call. CDR3 length equals 15 residues. CDR3 amino acids: CTSSFSDKPPYGYTF. CDR3 bases: TGTACCAGCAGTTTCTCCGATAAACCCCCCTATGGCTACACCTTC.

J is TRBJ2-7 and V is TRBV19, with D possibly being TRBD1 (5 bases). The V end lost 9 bases, the J end lost 5 bases, and 20 bases lay between the germline ends. This CDR3 comprises 14 residues. The germline V gene encodes CDR1 LNHDA and CDR2 SQIVND (reference sequence). The DNA for the CDR3 is TGTGCCAGCAGTTTACGGCAGGGTACCCACGAGCAGTACTTC. Protein: CASSLRQGTHEQYF.

This clonotype was counted between two and nine times. The rearrangement uses TRBV19 and TRBJ2-2; 11 positions match TRBD2. V shed 5 bases, J shed 5 bases, and the junction held 10 bases outside the gene matches. The CDR3 length is 17 residues. Per the germline V gene, CDR1 is LNHDA and CDR2 is SQIVND (reference sequence). CDR3 bases: TGTGCCAGTAGTGTCACTCTAGCGGGAGGTTGGACCGGGGAGCTGTTTTTT. Translating it yields CASSVTLAGGWTGELFF.

The chain has TRBV29-1 and TRBJ2-7; 8 bases match TRBD1. The V segment lost 7 bases and the J segment 5 bases; nucleotides outside the gene matches: 10. The CDR3 runs 13 residues. Per the germline V gene, CDR1 is SQVTM and CDR2 is ANQGSEA. CDR3 DNA sequence: TGCAGCGATAGACAGGGGAGGTCCCACGAGCAGTACTTC. Translating it yields CSDRQGRSHEQYF.

The chain is built from TRBV10-1 and TRBJ2-7, with TRBD2 as a possible D gene (6 bases). The germline V gene encodes CDR1 WNHNN and CDR2 SYGVQD (reference sequence). Trimming removed 11 bases at V and 3 bases at J, with 14 bases between. The CDR3 contains 12 residues. CDR3 bases: TGCGCCGCAGGAGGGGTAATCTACGAGCAGTACTTC. Translated: CAAGGVIYEQYF.

This clonotype was recorded at least ten times. The genes are TRBV20-1 and TRBJ1-2; the match to TRBD1 covers 9 bases. Looked up from germline, CDR1 is DFQATT and CDR2 is SNEGSKA (reference sequence). With V trimmed by 6 bases and J by 6 bases, 5 bases remained unmatched. CDR3 length equals 12 residues. The DNA of the CDR3 is TGCAGTGCAACCGACAGGGGGAATGGCTACACCTTC. Its protein product is CSATDRGNGYTF.

The CDR3 protein is CASSIWRGRPSEQYF. The DNA of the CDR3 is TGTGCCAGCAGCATCTGGAGGGGGAGACCCTCCGAGCAGTACTTC. The rearrangement joins TRBV7-2 to TRBJ2-7; perhaps D is TRBD1 or TRBD2 (6 bases each). The CDR3 is made up of 15 amino acids. Per germline, CDR1 SGHTA and CDR2 FQGNSA. V was pared by 5 bases and J by 6 bases, with 20 bases between.

The rearrangement uses TRBV7-8 and TRBJ1-4; possible D gene TRBD1, 5 bases. This CDR3 spans 16 amino acids. CDR1 and CDR2 from the germline V gene are SGHVS and FQNEAQ. With 5 bases removed from V and 1 base from J, the gap between germline ends came to 14 bases. The CDR3 protein is CASSPRRGGTNEKLFF. CDR3 nucleotides: TGTGCCAGCAGCCCCCGCCGGGGGGGAACTAATGAAAAACTGTTTTTT.

The genes are TRBV7-9 and TRBJ1-1; 7 bases fit TRBD1. The CDR3 is 15 amino acids. Germline assignment: CDR1 SEHNR and CDR2 FQNEAQ (reference sequence). V gave up 1 base and J gave up 3 bases; unmatched junction bases: 5. CDR3: CASSLEGAHYTEAFF. The DNA for the CDR3 is TGTGCCAGCAGCTTAGAGGGGGCCCATTACACTGAAGCTTTCTTT.

There are a few counts of this clonotype. This CDR3 reads CASSPRAADTQYF. The CDR3 DNA reads as TGTGCCAGCAGCCCGCGGGCAGCAGATACGCAGTATTTT. The chain has TRBV2 and TRBJ2-3, with D possibly TRBD2 on 5 matching bases. Deletions cut 6 bases from V and 4 bases from J, with 11 bases between. Germline-derived CDR1 and CDR2 are SNHLY and FYNNEI. CDR3 length: 13 amino acids.

This clonotype was found a few times. A much larger clone lies one base from this, so it may be a read error. The chain combines TRBV20-1 with TRBJ1-2, with 9 bases fitting TRBD1. The CDR3 sequence is 14 residues long. The V gene end was trimmed by 6 bases and the J gene end by 7 bases; junction bases not matched to a gene: 12. Germline loops: CDR1 DFQATT, CDR2 SNEGSKA (reference sequence). CDR3 residues: CSASGQGWGPGYTF. The CDR3 nucleotides read TGCAGTGCATCGGGACAGGGTTGGGGGCCTGGCTACACCTTC.

About this clonotype: A read error is possible here, since a much larger clone lies one base away. CDR3 in DNA: TGTGCCAGCAGTGTAGGGGAGGAGGTCGAGACCCATTACTTC. This gives the protein CASSVGEEVETHYF. The chain employs TRBV25-1 and TRBJ2-5; D might be TRBD2 (6 bases). Per the germline V gene, CDR1 is MGHDK and CDR2 is SYGVNS. The CDR3 totals 14 residues.

This clonotype has just a few counts. The junction departs from germline at one end; a sequencing error may be responsible. This chain uses TRBV6-1 with TRBJ1-5; D perhaps matches TRBD1 (6 bases). The CDR3 length is 16 residues. Germline V CDR1 and CDR2: MNHNS, SASEGT. The chain's CDR3 is CASSEAPRGSDQPQHF. In DNA, the CDR3 is TGTGCCAGCAGTGAAGCGCCCAGGGGTAGCGATCAGCCCCAGCATTTT.

The chain carries TRBV12-3 or TRBV12-4 and TRBJ1-1, with 8 bases lining up with TRBD1. This CDR3 has 14 residues. V trimming: 5 bases; J trimming: 4 bases; junction bases outside the gene matches: 6. CDR3: CASSPGGDATEAFF. Here the CDR3 DNA reads TGTGCCAGCAGTCCAGGGGGCGATGCCACTGAAGCTTTCTTT.

The CDR3 nucleotides are TGCAGCGTGCTACCGGGACAGGAGTCTGGAAACACCTTC. This gives the protein CSVLPGQESGNTF. The genes are TRBV29-1 and TRBJ1-2, with 8 nucleotides matching TRBD1. The CDR3 runs to 13 residues. CDR1 and CDR2 (germline): SQVTM, ANQGSEA. Trimming removed 6 bases from V and 12 bases from J; junction bases left unmatched: 15.

This clonotype has only a few counts. The chain combines TRBV6-6 with TRBJ2-7; 7 bases are shared with TRBD2. The J call could be wrong; TRBJ2-5 is a better fit for the DNA end. Germline V CDR1 and CDR2: MNHNY, SVGAGI (reference sequence). CDR3 length: 15 amino acids. The CDR3 coding sequence is TGTGCCAGCAGCCAAGGGGCGGGTAGCGGGGAGACCCAGTACTTC. Translation gives CASSQGAGSGETQYF.

A few counts support this clonotype. A read error may be the cause here, since a much bigger clone is one base away. This rearrangement joins TRBV7-2 to TRBJ1-6; D ambiguous. Germline CDR1 is SGHTA and CDR2 is FQGNSA. The CDR3 covers 14 residues. The V and J ends lost 1 base and 9 bases respectively, with 10 bases between them. The CDR3 DNA follows: TGTGCCAGCAGCTTAGGAGGGTTTAGTTCACCCCTCCACTTT. Protein product: CASSLGGFSSPLHF.

This chain joins TRBV7-6 and TRBJ2-5; TRBD1 matches at 10 bases. Losses at the gene ends were 5 bases for V and 4 bases for J; bases not matched to a gene: 13. Per the germline V gene, CDR1 is SGHVS and CDR2 is FNYEAQ. The CDR3 covers 17 residues. DNA for the CDR3: TGTGCCAGCAGCCCCTCGACAGGGGGCCCCCTCCGAGAGACCCAGTACTTC. It yields the protein CASSPSTGGPLRETQYF.

Details on this clonotype: The junction departs from germline at one end; a sequencing error may be responsible. This chain links TRBV10-3 with TRBJ1-3, with D unresolved. This CDR3 spans 14 amino acids. Germline CDR1 and CDR2: ENHRY and SYGVKD. The CDR3 reads CAISEEGSGNTIYF. Here the CDR3 DNA reads TGTGCCATCAGTGAGGAGGGCTCTGGAAACACTATATATTTT.

This clonotype was observed a few times. The V gene is TRBV7-2, the J gene TRBJ2-1; D unclear. The CDR3 has 13 residues. V lost 1 base to trimming and J lost 3 bases, with 4 bases between them. The V gene's germline CDR1 is SGHTA and CDR2 FQGNSA. The CDR3 DNA is TGTGCCAGCAGCTTAGATGTCTACAATGAGCAGTTCTTC. This codes for CASSLDVYNEQFF. The full variable domain, in which reference TRBV7-2 and TRBJ2-1 provide the parts outside the CDR3, is GAGVSQSPSNKVTEKGKDVELRCDPISGHTALYWYRQSLGQGLEFLIYFQGNSAPDKSGLPSDRFSAERTGGSVSTLTIQRTQQEDSAVYLCASSLDVYNEQFFGPGTRLTVL.

In its sample, this clonotype was seen many times. This chain links TRBV10-3 with TRBJ1-5; no clear D. Looked up from germline, CDR1 is ENHRY and CDR2 is SYGVKD. V lost 0 bases and J lost 0, with 6 bases in between. This CDR3 has 15 residues. In DNA form, the CDR3 reads TGTGCCATCAGTGAGTCGGGCAATAGCAATCAGCCCCAGCATTTT. Its protein is CAISESGNSNQPQHF.

This clonotype was counted between two and nine times. J is TRBJ2-7 and V is TRBV25-1; TRBD1 aligns across 9 bases. The length of the CDR3 is 16 residues. Germline loops: CDR1 MGHDK, CDR2 SYGVNS. With 4 bases clipped from V and 0 bases from J, the junction kept 7 bases outside the gene matches. CDR3 amino acids: CASSATGGQSSYEQYF. The CDR3 DNA follows: TGTGCCAGCAGTGCGACAGGGGGACAGAGCTCCTACGAGCAGTACTTC.

In its sample, this clonotype was seen a few times. The chain uses TRBV2 and TRBJ1-2; tentative D call: TRBD1 (6 bases). Germline V CDR1 and CDR2: SNHLY, FYNNEI. This CDR3 has 15 amino acids. The V and J ends lost 3 bases and 0 bases respectively, with 11 bases between them. The CDR3 DNA follows: TGTGCCAGCAGTGATCGGTCAGGGGCTAACTATGGCTACACCTTC. This sequence encodes CASSDRSGANYGYTF.